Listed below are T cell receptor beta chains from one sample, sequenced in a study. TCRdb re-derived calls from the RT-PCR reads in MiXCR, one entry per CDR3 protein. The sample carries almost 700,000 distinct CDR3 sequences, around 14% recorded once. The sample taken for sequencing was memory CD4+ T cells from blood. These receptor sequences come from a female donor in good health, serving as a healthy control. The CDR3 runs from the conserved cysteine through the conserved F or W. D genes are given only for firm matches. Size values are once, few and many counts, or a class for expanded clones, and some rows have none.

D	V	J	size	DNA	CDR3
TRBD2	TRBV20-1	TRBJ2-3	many	TGCAGTGCTAGTCCCGCCCTAGCGGGAAGGGCAGATACGCAGTATTTT	CSASPALAGRADTQYF
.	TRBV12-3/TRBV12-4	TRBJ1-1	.	TGTGCCAGCATGGACTCGGGAGACACTGAAGCTTTCTTT	CASMDSGDTEAFF
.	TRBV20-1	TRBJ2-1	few	TGCAGTGCTGCAACAACCCCAGGGTCCGGAGGCTCCTACAATGAGCAGTTCTTC	CSAATTPGSGGSYNEQFF
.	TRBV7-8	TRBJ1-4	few	TGTGCCAGCAGCGGGCTTTCTAATGAAAAACTGTTTTTT	CASSGLSNEKLFF
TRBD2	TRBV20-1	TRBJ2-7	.	TGCAGTGCTGGTCAACCCGGGACTAATTTTAACGAGCAGTACTTC	CSAGQPGTNFNEQYF
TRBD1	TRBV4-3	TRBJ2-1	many	TGCGCCAGCAGCCATTGGACAGGGGTACTCTCAGGGCTAGCGGAAACTCATGAGCAGTTCTTC	CASSHWTGVLSGLAETHEQFF
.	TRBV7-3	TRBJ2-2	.	TGTGCCAGCAGCTTAAGCAGGGACAACACCGGGGAGCTGTTTTTT	CASSLSRDNTGELFF
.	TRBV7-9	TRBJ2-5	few	TGTGCCAGCCACAGGACAACCCAAGAGACCCAGTACTTC	CASHRTTQETQYF
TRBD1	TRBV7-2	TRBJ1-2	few	TGTGCCAGCAGCTGGGGACAGGGGCTTAGCTATGGCTACACCTTC	CASSWGQGLSYGYTF
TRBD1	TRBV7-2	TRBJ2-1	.	TGTGCCAGCAGCTTAAGGGGGACAGGGGGCTATGACAATGAGCAGTTCTTC	CASSLRGTGGYDNEQFF
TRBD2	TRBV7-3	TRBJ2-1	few	TGTGCCAGCAGCCCAACTAGCGGGAGGGTCAATGAGCAGTTCTTC	CASSPTSGRVNEQFF
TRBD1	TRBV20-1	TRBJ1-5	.	TGCAGTGCTAGAGATCTCAGGACAGGGGAATGGGGGAGCAATCAGCCCCAGCATTTT	CSARDLRTGEWGSNQPQHF
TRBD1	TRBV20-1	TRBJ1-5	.	TGCAGTGTTATAACGAGAGACAGGGGAAATCAGCCCCAGCATTTT	CSVITRDRGNQPQHF
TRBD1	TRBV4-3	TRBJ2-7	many	TGCGCCAGCAGCCAAGGAACGGGACAGGGGGGCGAGCAGTACTTC	CASSQGTGQGGEQYF
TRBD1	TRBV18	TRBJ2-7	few	TGTGCCAGCTCACCCCCGGGACAGGGGGCCCGGGAGCAGTACTTC	CASSPPGQGAREQYF
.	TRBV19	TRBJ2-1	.	TGTGCCAGTACCGAGGCCAATGAGCAGTTCTTC	CASTEANEQFF
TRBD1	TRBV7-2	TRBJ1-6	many	TGTGCCAGCAGCTCTAGGACAGGGGATAATTCACCCCTCCACTTT	CASSSRTGDNSPLHF
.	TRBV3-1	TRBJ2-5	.	TGTGCCAGCAGCCAAGGCCCAGAGACCCAGTACTTC	CASSQGPETQYF
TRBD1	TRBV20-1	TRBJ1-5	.	TGCAGTGCTTCCCGGACAGGGATGAGCAATCAGCCCCAGCATTTT	CSASRTGMSNQPQHF
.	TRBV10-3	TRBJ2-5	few	TGTGCCGCTCGCCAGGAGGTTCAAGAGACCCAGTACTTC	CAARQEVQETQYF
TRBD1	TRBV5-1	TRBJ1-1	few	TGCGCCAGCAGCAATAAAATGGACAGGGGTGAAGCTTTCTTT	CASSNKMDRGEAFF
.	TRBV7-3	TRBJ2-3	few	TGTGCCAGCAGCCCCCAGCCAACCTGGACAGATACGCAGTATTTT	CASSPQPTWTDTQYF
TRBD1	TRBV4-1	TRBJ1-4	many	TGCGCCAGCAGCCAAGAGGGGACAGGGGGGGAAAAACTGTTTTTT	CASSQEGTGGEKLFF